The 22 T cell receptor beta chains listed next were all sequenced from one sample in a study of blood T cell repertoires in COVID-19. Some clones are missing from TCRdb's copy, which holds only in-frame ones; the method was immunoSEQ multiplex PCR. The table lists some 190,000 clones, about 90% of them singletons. Sequenced: peripheral blood. These TCRs come from a young man with active or convalescent COVID-19.

In this sample, this clone turned up once. Here the CDR3 DNA reads TGTGCCTGGAGTGTAGGGGCTAACAATCAGCCCCAGCATTTT. This encodes CAWSVGANNQPQHF. The V and J genes are TRBV30 and TRBJ1-5; D is possibly TRBD1 (5 bases). The CDR3 totals 14 residues. CDR1 is GTSNPN, CDR2 SVGIG, per germline (reference sequence). Deletions cut 0 bases from V and 3 bases from J, with 9 bases between.

This rearrangement joins TRBV4-3 to TRBJ1-4; 8 bases fit TRBD1. The CDR3 totals 16 residues. Germline V CDR1 and CDR2: LGHNA, YSLEER. J lost 7 bases, V lost 3 bases, and 10 bases had no gene match. The CDR3 loop is CASSQIGTGGLEKLFF. CDR3 sequence (DNA): TGCGCCAGCAGCCAGATCGGCACAGGGGGTCTTGAAAAACTGTTTTTT.

The chain recombines TRBV29-1 with TRBJ2-3, with a tentative D call TRBD1 (6 bases). Germline CDR1 is SQVTM and CDR2 is ANQGSEA. The CDR3 extends over 13 amino acids. V was trimmed by 1 base and J by 4 bases, leaving 9 bases between them. The CDR3 is CSVEGDNPDTQYF. CDR3 DNA sequence: TGCAGCGTTGAAGGGGACAACCCAGATACGCAGTATTTT.

A single count supports this clone. The CDR3 is CAWSVRWDNGETQYF. CDR3 DNA sequence: TGTGCCTGGAGTGTACGATGGGACAACGGCGAGACCCAGTACTTC. The V call is TRBV30, the J call TRBJ2-5, with D maybe TRBD1 (6 bases). The CDR3 extends over 15 amino acids. Looked up from germline, CDR1 is GTSNPN and CDR2 is SVGIG (reference sequence). V lost 0 bases and J lost 5, with 16 bases in between.

V and J are TRBV29-1 and TRBJ2-7, with a tentative D call TRBD1 (5 bases). V was trimmed by 2 bases and J by 3 bases, leaving 11 bases between them. Germline V gene lookup returns CDR1 SQVTM and CDR2 ANQGSEA. The CDR3 runs 13 residues. The CDR3 loop reads CSVESPQGYEQYF. As DNA, the CDR3 is TGCAGCGTTGAATCACCCCAGGGCTACGAGCAGTACTTC.

V usage is TRBV13 and J usage is TRBJ2-1; 8 nucleotides align to TRBD2. This CDR3 contains 15 residues. J gave up 8 bases and V 4 bases, and 10 bases lay outside the gene matches. Per germline, CDR1 PRHDT and CDR2 FYEKMQ (reference sequence). The CDR3 sequence is CASSWAGLASDEQFF. The CDR3 coding sequence is TGTGCCAGCAGCTGGGCAGGACTAGCCAGCGATGAGCAGTTCTTC.

The rearrangement links TRBV2 to TRBJ1-6; no definite D call. The germline gives CDR1 SNHLY, CDR2 FYNNEI. Trimming cost V 4 bases and J 7 bases, with 8 bases left between them. The CDR3 sequence is 13 residues long. CDR3 nucleotide sequence: TGTGCCAGCAGTGCCCTAGGCAATTCACCCCTCCACTTT. It yields the protein CASSALGNSPLHF.

The CDR3, as DNA: TGTGCCAGCAGCCAAGATTTCGGCACTGAAGCTTTCTTT. Protein sequence: CASSQDFGTEAFF. The rearrangement joins TRBV3-1 (or the pseudogene TRBV3-2) to TRBJ1-1; the D is unclear. Between the trimmed V and J ends, which lost 0 bases and 4 bases, there was a span of 6 bases. In germline, CDR1 is LGHDT, CDR2 YNNKEL (reference sequence). The length of the CDR3 is 13 residues.

The rearrangement links TRBV10-3 to TRBJ1-3, with 7 bases fitting TRBD1. After removal of 6 bases from V and 0 bases from J, the junction contained 5 bases not matched to a gene. CDR1 is ENHRY and CDR2 is SYGVKD in the germline V gene. The CDR3 is 15 residues long. CDR3: CAIREGQLSGNTIYF. The CDR3 DNA is TGTGCCATCAGGGAGGGACAGCTCTCTGGAAACACCATATATTTT.

V is TRBV9 and J is TRBJ1-1, with a weak D call TRBD1 (6 bases). From germline, CDR1 is SGDLS and CDR2 YYNGEE. The CDR3 is made up of 19 amino acids. V lost 4 bases and J lost 0, with 25 bases in between. The CDR3 loop reads CASSSHGPGADDVNTEAFF. CDR3 sequence (DNA): TGTGCCAGCAGCTCTCATGGACCAGGGGCCGATGACGTGAACACTGAAGCTTTCTTT.

This clone was seen a handful of times. V is TRBV6-4 and J is TRBJ1-3; D call uncertain. Germline assignment: CDR1 MRHNA and CDR2 SNTAGT. This CDR3 is built from 13 residues. Trimming left V 4 bases short and J 0 bases short, with 4 bases between. CDR3 coding DNA: TGTGCCAGCAGTGTACTCTCTGGAAACACCATATATTTT. Encoded protein: CASSVLSGNTIYF.

V is TRBV15 and J is TRBJ1-1; 7 bases agree with TRBD1. CDR1 is LNHNV and CDR2 is YYDKDF in the germline V gene (reference sequence). With 3 bases clipped from V and 5 bases from J, the junction kept 9 bases outside the gene matches. This CDR3 contains 15 residues. This chain's CDR3 is CATSSAFAGGTEAFF. The DNA of the CDR3 is TGTGCCACCAGCAGTGCCTTCGCAGGGGGGACTGAAGCTTTCTTT.

The chain carries TRBV7-2 and TRBJ2-3, with TRBD2 matching 7 bases. The CDR3 runs to 14 residues. Germline V gene sequence: CDR1 SGHTA, CDR2 FQGNSA. The ends lost 4 bases at V and 2 bases at J; junction bases unmatched: 3. CDR3 bases: TGTGCCAGCAGCTCCCGGGACTACACAGATACGCAGTATTTT. It yields the protein CASSSRDYTDTQYF. Based on the CDR3 plus reference TRBV7-2 and TRBJ2-3, the full variable domain is GAGVSQSPSNKVTEKGKDVELRCDPISGHTALYWYRQSLGQGLEFLIYFQGNSAPDKSGLPSDRFSAERTGGSVSTLTIQRTQQEDSAVYLCASSSRDYTDTQYFGPGTRLTVL.

This chain joins TRBV12-5 and TRBJ2-1, with 10 bases aligning to TRBD2. The germline V gene has CDR1 LGHNT and CDR2 FRNRAP. This CDR3 region has 18 residues. The V gene end was trimmed by 2 bases and the J gene end by 4 bases; junction bases not matched to a gene: 11. CDR3 region: CASGLTLLGTSAYNEQFF. CDR3 nucleotides: TGTGCTAGTGGTTTGACCTTACTAGGGACTAGCGCATACAATGAGCAGTTCTTC.

V and J are TRBV4-2 and TRBJ2-7; the match to TRBD2 covers 14 bases. V was clipped by 3 bases and J by 7 bases; unmatched bases: 5. This CDR3 is 15 amino acids long. Looked up from germline, CDR1 is LGHNA and CDR2 is YNFKEQ. CDR3 DNA: TGTGCCAGCAGCCAGGAGACTAGCGGGAGGGGTGAGCAGTACTTC. This translates into CASSQETSGRGEQYF.

Worth noting for this clone: This may stem from a read error, because a much larger clone lies one nucleotide away. This sample includes further DNA sequences coding for the same CDR3. This chain connects TRBV27 to TRBJ2-1; tentative D call: TRBD2 (6 bases). Trimming shortened V by 6 bases and J by 0 bases, and 12 bases separated the two germline ends. The germline gives CDR1 MNHEY, CDR2 SMNVEV (reference sequence). This CDR3 comprises 15 residues. As DNA, the CDR3 is TGTGCCAGCAGCTTGGGACTGAGCTCCTACAATGAGCAGTTCTTC. It specifies CASSLGLSSYNEQFF.

V gene TRBV11-3 combines with J gene TRBJ2-5; D perhaps matches TRBD2 (7 bases). V lost 3 bases to trimming and J lost 5 bases, with 16 bases between them. Per germline, CDR1 SGHNT and CDR2 YENEEA. The CDR3 has 15 amino acids. CDR3 region: CASSLGGGREETQYF. CDR3 DNA: TGTGCCAGCAGCTTGGGGGGGGGCCGTGAGGAGACCCAGTACTTC.

This chain joins TRBV7-3 and TRBJ2-6, with 9 bases that match TRBD1. V shed 4 bases and J 4 bases; nucleotides not matched to a gene: 5. This CDR3 has 16 residues. Germline V CDR1 and CDR2: SGHTA, FQGTGA. CDR3 residues: CASSSGTGRGANVLTF. CDR3 sequence (DNA): TGTGCCAGCAGCTCAGGGACAGGGAGAGGGGCCAACGTCCTGACTTTC.

This clone was seen a single time. The V call is TRBV13, the J call TRBJ2-7, with D maybe TRBD1 (5 bases). The germline V and J ends were trimmed by 0 bases and 6 bases, with 18 bases remaining between them. CDR1 is PRHDT and CDR2 is FYEKMQ in the germline V gene (reference sequence). The CDR3 covers 16 residues. CDR3 residues: CASSLGNQGQWGEQYF. The CDR3, as DNA: TGTGCCAGCAGCTTAGGGAATCAGGGTCAGTGGGGCGAGCAGTACTTC.

This sequence joins TRBV18 and TRBJ2-7, with a possible D match to TRBD1 (6 bases). The CDR3 totals 15 residues. Per germline, CDR1 KGHSH and CDR2 LQKENI. V was pared by 5 bases and J by 0 bases, with 14 bases between. The CDR3 spells CASSIRQVSSYEQYF. DNA for the CDR3: TGTGCCAGCTCAATAAGACAGGTTAGCTCCTACGAGCAGTACTTC.

The rearrangement uses TRBV2 and TRBJ2-5, with 12 bases fitting TRBD2. Germline CDR1 SNHLY, CDR2 FYNNEI. The CDR3 covers 16 residues. V lost 6 bases and J lost 5; bases outside the gene matches: 10. The CDR3 protein is CASRGTSGWRSETQYF. Written as DNA, the CDR3 is TGTGCCAGCAGGGGGACTAGCGGGTGGAGGTCCGAGACCCAGTACTTC.

The chain combines TRBV19 with TRBJ1-4; D is unclear. Germline values: CDR1 LNHDA, CDR2 SQIVND (reference sequence). V was shortened by 3 bases and J by 0 bases, with 8 bases between the two germline ends. The CDR3 length is 15 residues. CDR3 region: CASSILGATNEKLFF. The CDR3 nucleotides are TGTGCCAGTAGTATTTTGGGAGCAACTAATGAAAAACTGTTTTTT.